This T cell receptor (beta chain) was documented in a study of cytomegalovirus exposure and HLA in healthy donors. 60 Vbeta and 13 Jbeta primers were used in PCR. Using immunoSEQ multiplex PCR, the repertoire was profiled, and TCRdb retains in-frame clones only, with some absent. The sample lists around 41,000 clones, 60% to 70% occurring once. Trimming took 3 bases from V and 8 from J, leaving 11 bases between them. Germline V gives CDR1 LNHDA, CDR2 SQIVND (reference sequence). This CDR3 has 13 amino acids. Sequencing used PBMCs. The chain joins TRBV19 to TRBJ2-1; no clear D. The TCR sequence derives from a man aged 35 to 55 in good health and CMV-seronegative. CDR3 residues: CASSISLLDEQFF. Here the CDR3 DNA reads TGTGCCAGTAGTATTTCACTTTTGGATGAGCAGTTCTTC.